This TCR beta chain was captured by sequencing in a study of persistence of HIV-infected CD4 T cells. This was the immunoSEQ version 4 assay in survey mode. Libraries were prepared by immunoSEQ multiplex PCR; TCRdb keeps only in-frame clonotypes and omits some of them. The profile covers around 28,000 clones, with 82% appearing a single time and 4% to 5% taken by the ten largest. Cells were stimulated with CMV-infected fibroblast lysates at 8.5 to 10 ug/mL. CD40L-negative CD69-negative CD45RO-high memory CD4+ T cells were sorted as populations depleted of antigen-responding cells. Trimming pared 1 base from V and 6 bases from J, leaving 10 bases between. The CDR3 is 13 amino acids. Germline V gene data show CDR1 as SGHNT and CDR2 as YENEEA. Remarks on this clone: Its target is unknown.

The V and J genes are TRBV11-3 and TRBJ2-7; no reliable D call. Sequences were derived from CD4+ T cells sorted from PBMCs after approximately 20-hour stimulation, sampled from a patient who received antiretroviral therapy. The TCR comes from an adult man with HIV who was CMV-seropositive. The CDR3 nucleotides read TGTGCCAGCAGCTTAGCGGTGGGTACCGAGCAGTACTTC. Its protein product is CASSLAVGTEQYF.